This TCR beta chain was captured in a study of regulatory T cells in long-lasting Graves disease. V was pared by 3 bases and J by 4 bases, with 5 bases of the junction left unmatched. This CDR3 region has 15 residues. Looked up from germline, CDR1 is SGHNT and CDR2 is YENEEA. Arm-PCR of CDR3 regions and iRepertoire HTBI primers were used to build TCR beta libraries. TCRdb re-derived calls from the multiplex PCR reads in MiXCR, one entry per CDR3 protein. The repertoire includes around 480,000 distinct CDR3 sequences, about 16% of them detected once, and more than 20% sits in the top ten. Time point described: newly diagnosed GD, antithyroid drugs for less than 3 months. Making the TCR library involved RNA that had been extracted from PBMCs. These data also featured in a second study, about T cells in Graves' hyperthyroidism and ophthalmopathy. That work adds: The TCR CDR3 first-round RT-PCR relied on the HTBI primer set.

This specimen consisted of peripheral blood mononuclear cells (PBMCs), obtained at new diagnosis, from a patient treated with antithyroid drugs. This chain uses TRBV11-3 with TRBJ1-2, with 10 bases fitting TRBD1. The clonotype originates from a woman aged 40-65 years with Graves disease. This chain's CDR3 is CASSFMGQGPYGYTF. The DNA of the CDR3 is TGTGCCAGCAGCTTTATGGGACAGGGGCCCTATGGCTACACCTTC. The variable domain in full, with the rest retrieved from reference TRBV11-3 and TRBJ1-2, is EAGVVQSPRYKIIEKKQPVAFWCNPISGHNTLYWYLQNLGQGPELLIRYENEEAVDDSQLPKDRFSAERLKGVDSTLKIQPAELGDSAVYLCASSFMGQGPYGYTFGSGTRLTVV.